This T cell receptor (beta chain) is from a study of T cell responses to AZD1222 COVID-19 vaccine. Study-wide context: Some second doses came at about 4 weeks and others at about 12 weeks; these were pooled.

For this clone: Its antigen is still unknown.

Study results and caveats: Clonal diversity was possibly underestimated, and white British individuals and females predominated among donors.

This CDR3 contains 13 residues. Trimming stripped 4 bases from V and 2 bases from J, with 6 bases between. Per germline, CDR1 MNHEY and CDR2 SVGEGT. Only in-frame clones appear in the TCRdb table, and some are missing; sequencing was by immunoSEQ multiplex PCR. The sample lists some 110,000 clones, roughly nine tenths seen once, with 1.5% to 2% in the top ten. V and J are TRBV6-2 or TRBV6-3 and TRBJ1-5; D is ambiguous. The TCR sequence derives from an adult in good health. The sample consisted of peripheral blood, taken on day 0 of AZD1222 vaccination. Written as DNA, the CDR3 is TGTGCCAGCAGTTTTGGGGGCAATCAGCCCCAGCATTTT. Its translation: CASSFGGNQPQHF.